This T cell receptor beta chain was identified during a study of CD8 T cells in Susac syndrome. RNA, at roughly 0.5 to 1 ug, was reverse transcribed with random hexamers. By means of immunoSEQ multiplex PCR, TCR beta CDR3 spanning 54 Vbeta and 13 Jbeta underwent amplification. TCRdb analysed the immunoSEQ multiplex PCR reads with MiXCR anew, one entry per CDR3 protein. The table includes about 280,000 distinct CDR3 sequences, approximately 81% detected once. The J segment lost 4 bases and the V segment lost 2 bases, leaving 5 bases of the junction unmatched. The CDR3 covers 16 residues. Germline V lookup: CDR1 ENHRY, CDR2 SYGVKD.

Source material: CD8+ T cells from PBMCs. The TCR comes from a human donor with multiple sclerosis. The chain joins TRBV10-3 to TRBJ2-3; 11 bases match TRBD2. The CDR3 nucleotides are TGTGCCATCAGTGAGGCTAGCGGGAGGAGGTCAGATACGCAGTATTTT. It specifies CAISEASGRRSDTQYF.